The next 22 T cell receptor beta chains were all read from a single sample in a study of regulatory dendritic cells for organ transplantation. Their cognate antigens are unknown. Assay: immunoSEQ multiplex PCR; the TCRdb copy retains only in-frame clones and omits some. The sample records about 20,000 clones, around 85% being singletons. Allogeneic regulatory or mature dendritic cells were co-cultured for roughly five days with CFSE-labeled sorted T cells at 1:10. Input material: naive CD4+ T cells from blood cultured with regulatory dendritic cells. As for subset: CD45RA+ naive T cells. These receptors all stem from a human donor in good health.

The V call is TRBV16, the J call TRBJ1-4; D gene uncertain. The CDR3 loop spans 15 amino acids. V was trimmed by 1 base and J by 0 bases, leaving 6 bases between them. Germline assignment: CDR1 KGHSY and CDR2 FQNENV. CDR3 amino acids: CASSQFSATNEKLFF. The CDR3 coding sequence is TGTGCCAGCAGCCAATTCTCAGCAACTAATGAAAAACTGTTTTTT.

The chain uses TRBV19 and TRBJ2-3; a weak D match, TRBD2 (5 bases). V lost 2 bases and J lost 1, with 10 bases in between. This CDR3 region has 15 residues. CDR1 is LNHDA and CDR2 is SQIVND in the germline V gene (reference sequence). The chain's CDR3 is CASSIPTGGTDTQYF. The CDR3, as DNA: TGTGCCAGTAGTATACCTACCGGGGGCACAGATACGCAGTATTTT. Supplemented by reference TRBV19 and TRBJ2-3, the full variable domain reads DGGITQSPKYLFRKEGQNVTLSCEQNLNHDAMYWYRQDPGQGLRLIYYSQIVNDFQKGDIAEGYSVSREKKESFPLTVTSAQKNPTAFYLCASSIPTGGTDTQYFGPGTRLTVL.

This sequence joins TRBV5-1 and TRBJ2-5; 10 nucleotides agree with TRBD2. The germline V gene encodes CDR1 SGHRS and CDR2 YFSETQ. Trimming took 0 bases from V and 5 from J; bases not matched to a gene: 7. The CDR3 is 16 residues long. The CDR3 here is CASSLELAGAGETQYF. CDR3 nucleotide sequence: TGCGCCAGCAGCTTGGAGCTAGCGGGGGCCGGGGAGACCCAGTACTTC. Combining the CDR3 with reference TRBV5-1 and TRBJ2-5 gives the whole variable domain KAGVTQTPRYLIKTRGQQVTLSCSPISGHRSVSWYQQTPGQGLQFLFEYFSETQRNKGNFPGRFSGRQFSNSRSEMNVSTLELGDSALYLCASSLELAGAGETQYFGPGTRLLVL.

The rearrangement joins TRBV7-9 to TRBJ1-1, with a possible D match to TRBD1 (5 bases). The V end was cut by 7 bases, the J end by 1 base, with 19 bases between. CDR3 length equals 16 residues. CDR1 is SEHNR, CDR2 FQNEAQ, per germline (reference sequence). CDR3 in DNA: TGTGCCAGCAACCCCTTCAAAGGGGCGGCGAACACTGAAGCTTTCTTT. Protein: CASNPFKGAANTEAFF.

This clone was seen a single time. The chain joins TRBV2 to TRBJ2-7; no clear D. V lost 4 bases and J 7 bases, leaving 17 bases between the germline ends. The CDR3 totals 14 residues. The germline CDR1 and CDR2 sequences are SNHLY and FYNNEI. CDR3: CASSGTVAYGEQYF. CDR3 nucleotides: TGTGCCAGCAGTGGGACGGTAGCTTATGGGGAGCAGTACTTC.

The CDR3 DNA sequence: TGTGCCAGCAACATGAACACTGAAGCTTTCTTT. This sequence encodes CASNMNTEAFF. The chain couples TRBV2 to TRBJ1-1, with D unresolved. The germline CDR1 and CDR2 sequences are SNHLY and FYNNEI. The germline V and J ends were trimmed by 7 bases and 0 bases, with 3 bases remaining between them. The CDR3 runs to 11 residues.

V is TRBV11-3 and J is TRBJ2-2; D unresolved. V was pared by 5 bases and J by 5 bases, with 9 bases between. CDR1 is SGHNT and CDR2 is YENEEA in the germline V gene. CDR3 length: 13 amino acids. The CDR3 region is CASSPLGTGELFF. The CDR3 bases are TGTGCCAGCAGCCCTCTAGGTACCGGGGAGCTGTTTTTT.

The CDR3 nucleotides are TGTGCCAGCAGCTTAGTTTATGGCGCCGGGGAGCTGTTTTTT. Translating it yields CASSLVYGAGELFF. The genes are TRBV7-2 and TRBJ2-2; D gene uncertain. There are 14 residues in the CDR3. Germline assignment: CDR1 SGHTA and CDR2 FQGNSA. V lost 1 base and J lost 6, with 9 bases in between.

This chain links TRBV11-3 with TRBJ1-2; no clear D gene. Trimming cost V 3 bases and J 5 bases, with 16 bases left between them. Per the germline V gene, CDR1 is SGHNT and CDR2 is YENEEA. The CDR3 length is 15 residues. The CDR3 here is CASSFRRASEYGYTF. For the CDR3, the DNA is TGTGCCAGCAGCTTTAGGAGGGCTTCAGAGTATGGCTACACCTTC.

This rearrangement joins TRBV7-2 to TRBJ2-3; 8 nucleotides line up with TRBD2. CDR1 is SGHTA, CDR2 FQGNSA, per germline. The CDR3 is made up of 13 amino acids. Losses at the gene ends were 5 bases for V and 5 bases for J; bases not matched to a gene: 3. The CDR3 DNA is TGTGCCAGCAGCACGGGACTAGGAGATACGCAGTATTTT. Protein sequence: CASSTGLGDTQYF.

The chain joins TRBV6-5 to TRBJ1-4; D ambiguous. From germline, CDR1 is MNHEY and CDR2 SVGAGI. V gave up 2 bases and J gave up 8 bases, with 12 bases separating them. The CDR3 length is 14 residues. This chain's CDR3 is CASSYLPPGEKLFF. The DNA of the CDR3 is TGTGCCAGCAGTTACCTCCCCCCGGGGGAAAAACTGTTTTTT.

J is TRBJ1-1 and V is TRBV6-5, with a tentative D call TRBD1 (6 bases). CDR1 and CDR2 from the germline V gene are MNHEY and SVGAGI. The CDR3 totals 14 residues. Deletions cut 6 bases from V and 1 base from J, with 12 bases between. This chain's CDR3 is CASRPATGNTEAFF. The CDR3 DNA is TGTGCCAGCAGGCCGGCGACAGGGAACACTGAAGCTTTCTTT.

As DNA, the CDR3 is TGTGCCAGCAGCCGTGCACAGGGTGATGGCTACACCTTC. Its translation is CASSRAQGDGYTF. The chain is built from TRBV11-3 and TRBJ1-2, with D maybe TRBD1 (6 bases). V was cut by 5 bases and J by 6 bases, with 13 bases left in between. Germline CDR1 and CDR2: SGHNT and YENEEA. CDR3 length: 13 residues.

CDR3 loop: CASSLIGEQYF. CDR3 in DNA: TGTGCCAGCAGCTTAATAGGCGAGCAGTACTTC. The chain carries TRBV7-2 and TRBJ2-5; no clear D. The end of the DNA aligns better with TRBJ2-7, so the J call may be wrong. Germline-derived CDR1 and CDR2 are SGHTA and FQGNSA. This CDR3 contains 11 residues.

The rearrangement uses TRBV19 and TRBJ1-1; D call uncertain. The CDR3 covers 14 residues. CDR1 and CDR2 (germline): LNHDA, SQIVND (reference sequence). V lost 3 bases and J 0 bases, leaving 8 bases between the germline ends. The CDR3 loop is CASSIPGVNTEAFF. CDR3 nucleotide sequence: TGTGCCAGTAGTATTCCTGGGGTGAACACTGAAGCTTTCTTT.

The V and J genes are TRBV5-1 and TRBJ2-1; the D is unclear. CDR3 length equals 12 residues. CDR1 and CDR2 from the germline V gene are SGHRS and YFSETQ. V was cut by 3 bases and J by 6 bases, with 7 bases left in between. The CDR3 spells CASSSRRNEQFF. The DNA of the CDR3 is TGCGCCAGCAGCTCACGGCGCAATGAGCAGTTCTTC.

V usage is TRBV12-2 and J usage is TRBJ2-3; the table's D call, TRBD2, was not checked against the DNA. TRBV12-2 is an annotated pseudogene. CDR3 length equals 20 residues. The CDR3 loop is CASRKTGTSGGAKRTDTQYF. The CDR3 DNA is TGTGCAAGTCGCAAGACCGGGACTAGCGGGGGGGCGAAGAGGACAGATACGCAGTATTTT.

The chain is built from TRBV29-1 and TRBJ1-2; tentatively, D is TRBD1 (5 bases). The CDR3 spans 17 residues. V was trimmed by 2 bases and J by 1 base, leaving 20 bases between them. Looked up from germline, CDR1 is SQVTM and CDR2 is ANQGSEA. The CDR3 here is CSVEPGLAGGGNYGYTF. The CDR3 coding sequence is TGCAGCGTTGAACCAGGATTGGCAGGCGGGGGTAACTATGGCTACACCTTC.

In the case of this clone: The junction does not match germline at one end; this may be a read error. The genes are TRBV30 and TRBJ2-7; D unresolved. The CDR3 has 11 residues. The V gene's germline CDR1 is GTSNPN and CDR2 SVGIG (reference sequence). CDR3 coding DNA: TGTGCCTGGTCGAAAGACTTCCGAAGTTCCTTC. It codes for CAWSKDFRSSF.

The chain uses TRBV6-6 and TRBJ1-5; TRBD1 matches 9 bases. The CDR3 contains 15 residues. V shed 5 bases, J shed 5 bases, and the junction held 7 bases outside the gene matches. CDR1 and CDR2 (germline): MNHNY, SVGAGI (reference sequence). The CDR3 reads CASSGSGTGHQPQHF. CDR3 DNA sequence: TGTGCCAGCAGTGGATCCGGGACAGGGCATCAGCCCCAGCATTTT.

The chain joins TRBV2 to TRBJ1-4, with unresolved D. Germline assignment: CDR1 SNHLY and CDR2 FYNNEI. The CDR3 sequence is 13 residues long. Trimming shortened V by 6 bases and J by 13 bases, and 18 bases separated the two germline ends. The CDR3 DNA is TGTGCCAGCAGCTCTTTCTCTATCGGGAGACTGTTTTTT. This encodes CASSSFSIGRLFF.

In DNA, the CDR3 is TGTGCCAGCAGCCAATTGATTCGCACTGAAGCTTTCTTT. The encoded protein is CASSQLIRTEAFF. The genes are TRBV16 and TRBJ1-1; D unresolved. CDR1 and CDR2 from the germline V gene are KGHSY and FQNENV. V was clipped by 1 base and J by 4 bases, with 7 bases between them. The CDR3 extends over 13 amino acids.